The 20 T cell receptor beta chains below were found in one sample sequenced in a study of shared clonotypes between healthy human individuals. Repertoires were generated with immunoSEQ multiplex PCR, while TCRdb's copy carries only in-frame clones and drops some. The sample shows around 100,000 clones, under 70% of them seen only once. What was sequenced was memory CD8+ T cells sorted from blood. Stated subset: CD45RO+ cells pooled with CCR7-negative TemRA cells. These receptors were obtained from a man aged 25 to 40 in good health.

The rearrangement joins TRBV10-3 to TRBJ1-1, with D uncertain. Trimming pared 0 bases from V and 1 base from J, leaving 12 bases between. Per germline, CDR1 ENHRY and CDR2 SYGVKD. CDR3 length equals 16 residues. CDR3 amino acids: CAISESLGGKNTEAFF. The CDR3 region has the DNA TGTGCCATCAGTGAGTCCTTAGGAGGGAAGAACACTGAAGCTTTCTTT.

The V call is TRBV9, the J call TRBJ2-1, with TRBD1 identical over 10 bases. The CDR3 totals 17 residues. Germline CDR1 is SGDLS and CDR2 is YYNGEE. Germline trimming cut 1 base from V and 9 bases from J; bases unmatched to any gene: 13. As DNA, the CDR3 is TGTGCCAGCAGCGTATTAATTGACAGGGGGCGAGTAGGTGAGCAGTTCTTC. Encoded protein: CASSVLIDRGRVGEQFF.

The V call is TRBV27, the J call TRBJ2-1; possibly TRBD2 for D (6 bases). The CDR3 consists of 13 residues. V shed 3 bases and J shed 7 bases, with 10 bases lying between them. Germline assignment: CDR1 MNHEY and CDR2 SMNVEV (reference sequence). The DNA for the CDR3 is TGTGCCAGCAGTTTGCGTGCGGGAAATGAGCAGTTCTTC. It translates to CASSLRAGNEQFF.

This clone came up many times. The chain is built from TRBV5-5 and TRBJ2-7; tentatively, D is TRBD1 or TRBD2 (5 bases each). V gave up 6 bases and J gave up 0 bases, with 10 bases separating them. The CDR3 is 13 amino acids. The germline V gene encodes CDR1 SGHKS and CDR2 YYEKEE (reference sequence). The CDR3 nucleotides are TGTGCCAGCACCCCCGGGGCCTCCTACGAGCAGTACTTC. This codes for CASTPGASYEQYF.

As concerns this clone: An end of the junction does not agree with germline; a read error may underlie this. This chain uses TRBV6-5 with TRBJ2-1; TRBD2 agrees at 9 bases. The germline CDR1 and CDR2 sequences are MNHEY and SVGAGI. The CDR3 length is 16 residues. The CDR3 region is CASNYRSLAGYNEQFF. The CDR3 nucleotides are TGTGCCAGCAATTACCGGAGCCTAGCGGGATACAATGAGCAGTTCTTC.

The CDR3 sequence: CATDPDRALGQPQHF. CDR3 bases: TGTGCAACTGACCCTGATCGGGCTTTAGGGCAGCCCCAGCATTTT. V usage is TRBV6-1 and J usage is TRBJ1-5; D uncertain. The CDR3 totals 15 residues. The V gene's germline CDR1 is MNHNS and CDR2 SASEGT.

This chain connects TRBV11-2 to TRBJ2-3; D is perhaps TRBD1 or TRBD2 (5 bases each). The germline V and J ends were trimmed by 5 bases and 1 base, with 10 bases remaining between them. The CDR3 has 14 amino acids. Germline CDR1 SGHAT, CDR2 FQNNGV. CDR3 nucleotide sequence: TGTGCCAGCAGCCCGGGGACCCGCACAGATACGCAGTATTTT. Amino acid sequence: CASSPGTRTDTQYF.

V usage is TRBV25-1 and J usage is TRBJ2-1; TRBD2 matches at 11 bases. The germline V gene encodes CDR1 MGHDK and CDR2 SYGVNS. The CDR3 sequence is 17 residues long. V was pared by 7 bases and J by 5 bases, with 13 bases of the junction left unmatched. CDR3 protein: CASTGASSGRIDNEQFF. CDR3 coding DNA: TGTGCCAGCACGGGGGCCTCTAGCGGGAGGATTGACAATGAGCAGTTCTTC. Complete variable domain (other parts from reference TRBV25-1 and TRBJ2-1): EADIYQTPRYLVIGTGKKITLECSQTMGHDKMYWYQQDPGMELHLIHYSYGVNSTEKGDLSSESTVSRIRTEHFPLTLESARPSHTSQYLCASTGASSGRIDNEQFFGPGTRLTVL.

The chain recombines TRBV7-9 with TRBJ2-5, with unresolved D. This CDR3 has 13 amino acids. CDR1 and CDR2 (germline): SEHNR, FQNEAQ (reference sequence). V lost 11 bases and J lost 1, with 14 bases in between. Here the CDR3 reads CALKRTPQETQYF. The CDR3 bases are TGTGCCCTCAAAAGAACGCCCCAAGAGACCCAGTACTTC.

The chain joins TRBV28 to TRBJ2-3; 15 nucleotides align to TRBD2. The CDR3 loop spans 20 amino acids. Germline trimming cut 5 bases from V and 3 bases from J; bases unmatched to any gene: 15. Germline V gene lookup returns CDR1 MDHEN and CDR2 SYDVKM. The DNA of the CDR3 is TGTGCCAGCAGTAAAAGGACTAGCGGGAGGGCCTTGGTACAGACAGATACGCAGTATTTT. This translates into CASSKRTSGRALVQTDTQYF.

The rearrangement joins TRBV2 to TRBJ2-2, with D possibly matching TRBD2 (6 bases). Trimming removed 8 bases at V and 1 base at J, with 8 bases between. The CDR3 consists of 13 residues. In germline, CDR1 is SNHLY, CDR2 FYNNEI. CDR3 region: CASLARNTGELFF. CDR3 sequence (DNA): TGTGCCAGCCTAGCGAGGAACACCGGGGAGCTGTTTTTT. Full variable domain (missing parts from reference TRBV2 and TRBJ2-2): EPEVTQTPSHQVTQMGQEVILRCVPISNHLYFYWYRQILGQKVEFLVSFYNNEISEKSEIFDDQFSVERPDGSNFTLKIRSTKLEDSAMYFCASLARNTGELFFGEGSRLTVL.

The chain links TRBV9 to TRBJ1-1, with a weak D call TRBD1 (5 bases). There are 13 residues in the CDR3. Germline V gene data show CDR1 as SGDLS and CDR2 as YYNGEE. V was shortened by 2 bases and J by 5 bases, with 10 bases between the two germline ends. The CDR3 region has the DNA TGTGCCAGCAGCGTTGGGGGGGAAACTGAAGCTTTCTTT. It is translated as CASSVGGETEAFF.

The gene calls are TRBV6-4 and TRBJ2-1; 11 bases agree with TRBD2. The trim removed 4 bases at V and 7 bases at J, leaving 6 bases unmatched. CDR3 length: 15 residues. Germline loops: CDR1 MRHNA, CDR2 SNTAGT. The CDR3 bases are TGTGCCAGCAGTGCCGGGACTAGCGGTCCAAATGAGCAGTTCTTC. This codes for CASSAGTSGPNEQFF.

This clone has more than one count but fewer than ten. The rearrangement joins TRBV7-2 to TRBJ1-4; 11 positions agree with TRBD1. The V gene's germline CDR1 is SGHTA and CDR2 FQGNSA. Unmatched junction bases numbered 8, after V lost 5 bases and J lost 6 bases. CDR3 length: 16 residues. Written as DNA, the CDR3 is TGTGCCAGCAGCCTTGCGCCGGGACAGGGGGATGAAAAACTGTTTTTT. Its translation is CASSLAPGQGDEKLFF. The complete variable domain, with remaining parts taken from reference TRBV7-2 and TRBJ1-4, reads GAGVSQSPSNKVTEKGKDVELRCDPISGHTALYWYRQSLGQGLEFLIYFQGNSAPDKSGLPSDRFSAERTGGSVSTLTIQRTQQEDSAVYLCASSLAPGQGDEKLFFGSGTQLSVL.

The J gene is TRBJ2-1, the V gene TRBV4-3; no clear D. Germline V gene lookup returns CDR1 LGHNA and CDR2 YSLEER. Trimming stripped 1 base from V and 5 bases from J, with 12 bases between. This CDR3 comprises 15 residues. The DNA of the CDR3 is TGCGCCAGCAGCCAAGGTGGGTTAGACAACAATGAGCAGTTCTTC. Amino acids: CASSQGGLDNNEQFF.

V and J are TRBV6-5 and TRBJ2-1; 8 bases are a match to TRBD2. There are 15 residues in the CDR3. CDR1 and CDR2 (germline): MNHEY, SVGAGI. After removal of 2 bases from V and 9 bases from J, the junction contained 9 bases not matched to a gene. CDR3 loop: CASSYASSGNGEQFF. The CDR3 DNA reads TGTGCCAGCAGTTACGCGAGTAGCGGGAACGGTGAGCAGTTCTTC.

In regard to this clone: At one of its ends the junction is not consistent with the germline gene, which may arise from a read error. J is TRBJ2-4 and V is TRBV5-4, with D possibly TRBD1 on 5 matching bases. Germline-derived CDR1 and CDR2 are SGHNT and YYREEE (reference sequence). CDR3 length: 15 residues. In nucleotides, the CDR3 is TGTGCCAGCAGCCCATCAGGGATTGCCAAAAGCATTCAGTACTTC. Residues: CASSPSGIAKSIQYF.

The rearrangement links TRBV7-9 to TRBJ2-7; D unclear. This CDR3 has 13 amino acids. Germline V lookup: CDR1 SEHNR, CDR2 FQNEAQ (reference sequence). The V gene lost 0 bases and the J gene lost 4 bases, with 7 bases spanning the gap. DNA for the CDR3: TGTGCCAGCAGCTTAGCCGACACGTACGAGCAGTACTTC. This encodes CASSLADTYEQYF.

The chain joins TRBV5-1 to TRBJ1-4; D not certain. V lost 0 bases to trimming and J lost 3 bases, with 3 bases between them. The CDR3 loop spans 13 amino acids. CDR1 is SGHRS and CDR2 is YFSETQ in the germline V gene. The CDR3 DNA sequence: TGCGCCAGCAGCTTGGGGGCTAATGAAAAACTGTTTTTT. This sequence encodes CASSLGANEKLFF.

The V and J genes are TRBV10-2 and TRBJ2-7, with TRBD2 matching 14 bases. The CDR3 contains 16 residues. The germline CDR1 and CDR2 sequences are WSHSY and SAAADI. V was clipped by 5 bases and J by 2 bases; unmatched bases: 5. The CDR3 DNA reads as TGCGCCAGCAGTCAGACTAGCGGGAGGGCCCCCTACGAGCAGTACTTC. Translating it yields CASSQTSGRAPYEQYF.